This record concerns one TCR beta chain sequence. This sample stems from a study of STAT5B mutations in CD4+ large granular lymphocyte leukemia. CDR1 is MNHEY and CDR2 is SMNVEV in the germline V gene (reference sequence). V was clipped by 2 bases and J by 6 bases, with 7 bases between them. CDR3 length equals 13 residues. Only in-frame clones appear in the TCRdb table, and some are missing; sequencing was by immunoSEQ multiplex PCR. Counted here are about 30,000 clones, around 80% occurring once; the ten biggest clones make up approximately 2%. Sequencing used CD4+ T cells from blood buffy coats. The sequence was obtained from a human donor in good health. The chain recombines TRBV27 with TRBJ2-2, with unresolved D. For the CDR3, the DNA is TGTGCCAGCAGTTTAGGGATTCCCGGGGAGCTGTTTTTT. Translation gives CASSLGIPGELFF.